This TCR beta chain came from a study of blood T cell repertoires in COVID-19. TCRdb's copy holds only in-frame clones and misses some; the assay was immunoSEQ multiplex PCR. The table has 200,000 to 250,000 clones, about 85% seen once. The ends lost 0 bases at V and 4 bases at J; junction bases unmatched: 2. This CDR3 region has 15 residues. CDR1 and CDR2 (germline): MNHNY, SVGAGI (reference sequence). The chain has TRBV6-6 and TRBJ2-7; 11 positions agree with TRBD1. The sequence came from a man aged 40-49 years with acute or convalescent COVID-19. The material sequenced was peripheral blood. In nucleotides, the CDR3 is TGTGCCAGCAGTTACTCCGGGACAGGGGGGTACGAGCAGTACTTC. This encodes CASSYSGTGGYEQYF.